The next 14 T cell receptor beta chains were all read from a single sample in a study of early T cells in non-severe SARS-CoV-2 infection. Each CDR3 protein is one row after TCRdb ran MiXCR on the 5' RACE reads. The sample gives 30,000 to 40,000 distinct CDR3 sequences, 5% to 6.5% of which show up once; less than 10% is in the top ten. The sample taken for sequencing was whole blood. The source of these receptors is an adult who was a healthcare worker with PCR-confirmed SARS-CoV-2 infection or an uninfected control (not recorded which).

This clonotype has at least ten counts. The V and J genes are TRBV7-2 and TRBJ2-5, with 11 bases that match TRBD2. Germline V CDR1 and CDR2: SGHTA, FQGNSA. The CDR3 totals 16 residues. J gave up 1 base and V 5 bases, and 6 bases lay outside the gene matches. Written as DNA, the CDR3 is TGTGCCAGCAGCCCCCATAGCGGGGGGGCCCAAGAGACCCAGTACTTC. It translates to CASSPHSGGAQETQYF.

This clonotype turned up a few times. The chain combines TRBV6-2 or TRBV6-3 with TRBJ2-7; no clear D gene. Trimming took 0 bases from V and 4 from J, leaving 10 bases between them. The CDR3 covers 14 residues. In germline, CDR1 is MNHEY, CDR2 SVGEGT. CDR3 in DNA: TGTGCCAGCAGTTACTCCGGGCCCTCTTACGAGCAGTACTTC. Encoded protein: CASSYSGPSYEQYF.

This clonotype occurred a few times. The CDR3 DNA reads as TGCAGCGTACCAAAGACAGGGGCGATTAGCTACACCTTC. This codes for CSVPKTGAISYTF. The genes are TRBV29-1 and TRBJ1-2, with 8 nucleotides matching TRBD1. V trimming: 6 bases; J trimming: 9 bases; junction bases outside the gene matches: 12. The CDR3 covers 13 residues. From germline, CDR1 is SQVTM and CDR2 ANQGSEA.

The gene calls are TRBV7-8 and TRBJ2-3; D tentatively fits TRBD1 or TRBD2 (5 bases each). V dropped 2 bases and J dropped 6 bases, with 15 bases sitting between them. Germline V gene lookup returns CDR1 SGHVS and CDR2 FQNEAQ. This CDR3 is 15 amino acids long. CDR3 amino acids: CASSLIPGAKDTQYF. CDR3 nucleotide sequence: TGTGCCAGCAGCTTAATCCCCGGGGCGAAGGATACGCAGTATTTT.

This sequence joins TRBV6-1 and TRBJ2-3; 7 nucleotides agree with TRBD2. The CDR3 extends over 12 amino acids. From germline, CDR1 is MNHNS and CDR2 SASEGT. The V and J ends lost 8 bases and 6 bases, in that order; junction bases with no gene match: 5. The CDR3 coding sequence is TGTGCCAGCTATCGTAGCGGGGATACGCAGTATTTT. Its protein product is CASYRSGDTQYF.

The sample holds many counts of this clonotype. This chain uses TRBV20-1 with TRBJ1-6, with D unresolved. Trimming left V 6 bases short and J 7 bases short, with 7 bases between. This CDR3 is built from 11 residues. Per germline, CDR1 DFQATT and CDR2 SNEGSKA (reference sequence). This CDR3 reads CSAAENSPLHF. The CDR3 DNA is TGCAGTGCGGCGGAAAATTCACCCCTCCACTTT.

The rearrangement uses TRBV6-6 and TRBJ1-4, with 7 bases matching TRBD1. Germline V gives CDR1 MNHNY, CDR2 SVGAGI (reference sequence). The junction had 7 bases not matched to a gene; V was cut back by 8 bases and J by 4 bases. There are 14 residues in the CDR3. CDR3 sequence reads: CASAKGGVNEKLFF. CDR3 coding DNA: TGTGCCAGCGCCAAAGGGGGCGTTAATGAAAAACTGTTTTTT.

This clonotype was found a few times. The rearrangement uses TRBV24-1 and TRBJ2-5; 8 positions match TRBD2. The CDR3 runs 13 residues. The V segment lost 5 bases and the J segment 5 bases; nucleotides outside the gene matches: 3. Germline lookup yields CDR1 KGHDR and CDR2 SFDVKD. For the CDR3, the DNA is TGTGCCACCAGTGGAATAGCGGGGGAGACCCAGTACTTC. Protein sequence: CATSGIAGETQYF.

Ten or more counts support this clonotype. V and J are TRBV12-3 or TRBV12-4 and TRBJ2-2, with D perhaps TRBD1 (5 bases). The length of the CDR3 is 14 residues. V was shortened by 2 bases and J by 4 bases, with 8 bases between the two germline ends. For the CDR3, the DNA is TGTGCCAGCAGTTTACAGGGTAGCACCGGGGAGCTGTTTTTT. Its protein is CASSLQGSTGELFF.

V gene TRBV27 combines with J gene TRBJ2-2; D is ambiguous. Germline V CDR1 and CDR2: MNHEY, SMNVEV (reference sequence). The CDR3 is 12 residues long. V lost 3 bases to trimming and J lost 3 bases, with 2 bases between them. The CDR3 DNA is TGTGCCAGCAGTTTCTACACCGGGGAGCTGTTTTTT. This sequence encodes CASSFYTGELFF.

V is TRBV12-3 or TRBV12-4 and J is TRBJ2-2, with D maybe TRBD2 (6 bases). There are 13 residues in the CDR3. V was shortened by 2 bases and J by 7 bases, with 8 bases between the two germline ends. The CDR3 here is CASSLRGSGELFF. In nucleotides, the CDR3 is TGTGCCAGCAGTTTACGGGGGAGCGGGGAGCTGTTTTTT.

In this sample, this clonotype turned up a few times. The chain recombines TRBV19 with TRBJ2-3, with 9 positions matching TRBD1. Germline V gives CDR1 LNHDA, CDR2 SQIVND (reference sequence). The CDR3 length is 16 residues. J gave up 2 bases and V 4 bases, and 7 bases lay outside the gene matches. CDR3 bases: TGTGCCAGTAGTACCCACCGGACAGGGGACACAGATACGCAGTATTTT. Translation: CASSTHRTGDTDTQYF. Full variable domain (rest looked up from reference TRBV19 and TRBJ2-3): DGGITQSPKYLFRKEGQNVTLSCEQNLNHDAMYWYRQDPGQGLRLIYYSQIVNDFQKGDIAEGYSVSREKKESFPLTVTSAQKNPTAFYLCASSTHRTGDTDTQYFGPGTRLTVL.

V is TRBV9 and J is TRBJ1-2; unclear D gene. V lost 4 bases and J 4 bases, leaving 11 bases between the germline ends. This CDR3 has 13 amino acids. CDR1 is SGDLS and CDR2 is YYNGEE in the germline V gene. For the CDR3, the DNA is TGTGCCAGCAGCACCGGGCCCTTCTATGGCTACACCTTC. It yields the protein CASSTGPFYGYTF.

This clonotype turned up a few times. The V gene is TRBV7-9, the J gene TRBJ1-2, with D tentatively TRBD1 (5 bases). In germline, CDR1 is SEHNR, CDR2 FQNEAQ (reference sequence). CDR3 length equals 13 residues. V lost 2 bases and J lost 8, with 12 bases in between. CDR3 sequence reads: CASSLSGSYGYTF. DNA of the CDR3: TGTGCCAGCAGCTTATCAGGGTCCTACGGCTACACCTTC.